The sequence of this T cell receptor (beta chain) was determined in a study of blood T cell repertoires in COVID-19. The overall study: Acute and convalescent COVID-19 samples came from the United States, Italy and Spain.

The CDR3 extends over 15 amino acids. J was trimmed by 8 bases and V by 4 bases; bases with no gene match: 6. CDR1 SGHRS and CDR2 YFSETQ come from the germline V gene. Followed over time, Seattle patients had been enrolled while infection was active. Profiling relied on immunoSEQ multiplex PCR, and the TCRdb table lists in-frame clones only, not all of them. Seen here are fewer than 400,000 clones, about 90% observed once, and the top ten hold about 1.7%. The specimen was peripheral blood. The rearrangement joins TRBV5-1 to TRBJ2-1; 13 bases line up with TRBD2. The source of this sequence is a woman aged 25 to 39 with COVID-19, enrolled during active disease. Here the CDR3 DNA reads TGCGCCAGCAGCACTTGGACTAGCGGGGGATATGAGCAGTTCTTC. This gives the protein CASSTWTSGGYEQFF.